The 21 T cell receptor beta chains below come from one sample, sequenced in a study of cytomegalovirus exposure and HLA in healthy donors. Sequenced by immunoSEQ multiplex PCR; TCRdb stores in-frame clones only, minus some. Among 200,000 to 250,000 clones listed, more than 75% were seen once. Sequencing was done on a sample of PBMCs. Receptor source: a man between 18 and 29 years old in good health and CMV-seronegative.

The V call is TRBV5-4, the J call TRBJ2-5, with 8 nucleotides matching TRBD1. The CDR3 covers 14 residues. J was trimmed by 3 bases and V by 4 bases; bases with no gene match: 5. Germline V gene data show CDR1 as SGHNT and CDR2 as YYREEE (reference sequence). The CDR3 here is CASSGGQGKETQYF. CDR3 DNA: TGTGCCAGCAGCGGAGGACAGGGAAAAGAGACCCAGTACTTC.

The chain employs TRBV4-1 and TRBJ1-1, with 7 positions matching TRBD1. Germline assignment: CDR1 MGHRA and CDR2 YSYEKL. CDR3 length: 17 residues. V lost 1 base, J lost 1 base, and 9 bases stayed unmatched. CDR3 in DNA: TGCGCCAGCAGCCAAGGGTTACAGGGGTGGGGGAACACTGAAGCTTTCTTT. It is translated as CASSQGLQGWGNTEAFF.

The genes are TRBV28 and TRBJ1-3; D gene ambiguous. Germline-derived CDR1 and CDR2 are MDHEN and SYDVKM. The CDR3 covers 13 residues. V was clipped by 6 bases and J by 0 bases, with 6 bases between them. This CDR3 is CASSTDSGNTIYF. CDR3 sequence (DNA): TGTGCCAGCAGCACAGACTCTGGAAACACCATATATTTT.

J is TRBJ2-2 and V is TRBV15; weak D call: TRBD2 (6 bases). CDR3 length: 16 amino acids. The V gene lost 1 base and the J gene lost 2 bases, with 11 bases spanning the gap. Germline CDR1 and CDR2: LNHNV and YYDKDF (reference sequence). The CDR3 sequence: CATSRVEGLNTGELFF. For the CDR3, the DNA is TGTGCCACCAGCAGAGTTGAGGGACTCAACACCGGGGAGCTGTTTTTT.

CDR3 in amino acids: CASSLSLPAGQSSYEQYF. The DNA of the CDR3 is TGTGCCAGCAGTTTATCCCTACCGGCGGGGCAAAGCTCCTACGAGCAGTACTTC. The V and J genes are TRBV28 and TRBJ2-7; TRBD2 might be the D (6 bases). V lost 1 base to trimming and J lost 0 bases, with 19 bases between them. The CDR3 has 18 residues. Germline V gene data show CDR1 as MDHEN and CDR2 as SYDVKM.

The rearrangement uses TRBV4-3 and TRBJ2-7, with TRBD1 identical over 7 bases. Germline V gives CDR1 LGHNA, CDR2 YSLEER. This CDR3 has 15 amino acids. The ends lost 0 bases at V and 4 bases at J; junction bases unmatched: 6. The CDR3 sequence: CASSQDLDRRYEQYF. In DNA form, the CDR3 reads TGCGCCAGCAGCCAAGATCTGGACAGGCGATACGAGCAGTACTTC.

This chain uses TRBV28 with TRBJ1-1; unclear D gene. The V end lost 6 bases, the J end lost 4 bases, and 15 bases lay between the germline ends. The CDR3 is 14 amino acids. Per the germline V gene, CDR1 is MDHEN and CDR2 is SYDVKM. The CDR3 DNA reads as TGTGCCAGCAGCTTGTCCTTTGGCGGCACTGAAGCTTTCTTT. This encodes CASSLSFGGTEAFF.

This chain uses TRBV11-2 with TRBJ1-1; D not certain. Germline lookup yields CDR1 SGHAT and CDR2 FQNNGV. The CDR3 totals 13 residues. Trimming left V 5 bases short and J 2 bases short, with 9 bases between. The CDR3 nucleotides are TGTGCCAGCAGCGGCAGGATAAACACTGAAGCTTTCTTT. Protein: CASSGRINTEAFF.

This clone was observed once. CDR3 coding DNA: TGTGCCACCAATAGGCTACAGGGGGCTCCTGAAGCTTTCTTT. It yields the protein CATNRLQGAPEAFF. The genes are TRBV15 and TRBJ1-1, with TRBD1 matching over 9 bases. V shed 7 bases and J 6 bases; nucleotides not matched to a gene: 9. The CDR3 is 14 amino acids. Germline V gene sequence: CDR1 LNHNV, CDR2 YYDKDF (reference sequence).

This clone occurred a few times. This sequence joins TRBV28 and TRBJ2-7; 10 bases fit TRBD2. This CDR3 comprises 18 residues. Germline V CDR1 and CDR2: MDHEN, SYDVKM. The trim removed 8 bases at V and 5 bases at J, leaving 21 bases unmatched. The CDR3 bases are TGTGCCAGCTGTACACCCTCGGCCGCTAGCGGGGGATGCCACGAGCAGTACTTC. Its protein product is CASCTPSAASGGCHEQYF.

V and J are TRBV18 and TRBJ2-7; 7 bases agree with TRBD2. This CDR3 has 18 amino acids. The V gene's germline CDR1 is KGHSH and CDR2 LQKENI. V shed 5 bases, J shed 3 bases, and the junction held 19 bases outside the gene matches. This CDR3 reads CASSYVGGTTPQRYEQYF. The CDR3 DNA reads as TGTGCCAGCTCATACGTCGGCGGGACTACACCCCAACGCTACGAGCAGTACTTC.

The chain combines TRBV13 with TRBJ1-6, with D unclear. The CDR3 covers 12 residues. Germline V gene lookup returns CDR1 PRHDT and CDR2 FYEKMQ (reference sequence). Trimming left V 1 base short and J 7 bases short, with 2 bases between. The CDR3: CASSLVNSPLHF. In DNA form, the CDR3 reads TGTGCCAGCAGCTTAGTAAATTCACCCCTCCACTTT.

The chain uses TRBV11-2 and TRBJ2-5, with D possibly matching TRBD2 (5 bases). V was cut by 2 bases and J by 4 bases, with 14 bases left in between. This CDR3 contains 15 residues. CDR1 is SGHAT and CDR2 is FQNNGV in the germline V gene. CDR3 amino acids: CASSLIGNSAETQYF. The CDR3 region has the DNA TGTGCCAGCAGCTTAATCGGGAATTCCGCAGAGACCCAGTACTTC.

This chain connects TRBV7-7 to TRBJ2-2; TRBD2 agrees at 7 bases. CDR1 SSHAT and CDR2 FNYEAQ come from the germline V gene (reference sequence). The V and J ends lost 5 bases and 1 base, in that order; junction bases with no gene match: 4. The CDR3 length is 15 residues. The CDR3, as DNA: TGTGCCAGCAGCCTATCTAGCGGGAACACCGGGGAGCTGTTTTTT. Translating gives CASSLSSGNTGELFF.

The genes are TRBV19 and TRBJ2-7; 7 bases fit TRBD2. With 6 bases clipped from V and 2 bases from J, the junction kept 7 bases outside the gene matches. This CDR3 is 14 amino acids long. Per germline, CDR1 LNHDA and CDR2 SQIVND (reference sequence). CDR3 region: CASSIRGGPYEQYF. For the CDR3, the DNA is TGTGCCAGTAGCATACGCGGGGGTCCCTACGAGCAGTACTTC.

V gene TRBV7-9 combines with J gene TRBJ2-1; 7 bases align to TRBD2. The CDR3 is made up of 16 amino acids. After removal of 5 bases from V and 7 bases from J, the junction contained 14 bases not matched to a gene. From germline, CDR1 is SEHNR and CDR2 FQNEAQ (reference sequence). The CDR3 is CASSPRGSGSVNEQFF. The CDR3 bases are TGTGCCAGCAGCCCCCGGGGTAGCGGGTCTGTGAATGAGCAGTTCTTC. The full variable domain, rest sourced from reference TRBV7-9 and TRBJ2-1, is DTGVSQNPRHKITKRGQNVTFRCDPISEHNRLYWYRQTLGQGPEFLTYFQNEAQLEKSRLLSDRFSAERPKGSFSTLEIQRTEQGDSAMYLCASSPRGSGSVNEQFFGPGTRLTVL.

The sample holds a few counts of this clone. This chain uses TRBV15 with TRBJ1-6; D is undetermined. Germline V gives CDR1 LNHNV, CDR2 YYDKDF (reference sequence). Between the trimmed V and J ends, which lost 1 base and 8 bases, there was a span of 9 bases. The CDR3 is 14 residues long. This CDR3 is CATSRVAEHSPLHF. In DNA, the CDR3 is TGTGCCACCAGCAGAGTGGCAGAACATTCACCCCTCCACTTT.

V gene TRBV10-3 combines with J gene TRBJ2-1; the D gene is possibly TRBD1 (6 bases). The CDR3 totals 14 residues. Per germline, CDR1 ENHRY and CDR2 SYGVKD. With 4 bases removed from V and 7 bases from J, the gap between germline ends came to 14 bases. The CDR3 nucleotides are TGTGCCATCAGTGCCCCCCCCCAGGGGAATGAGCAGTTCTTC. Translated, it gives CAISAPPQGNEQFF.

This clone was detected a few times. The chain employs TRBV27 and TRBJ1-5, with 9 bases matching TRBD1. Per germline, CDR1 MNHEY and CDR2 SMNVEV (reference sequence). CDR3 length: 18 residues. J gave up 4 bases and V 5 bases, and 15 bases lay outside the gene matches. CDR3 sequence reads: CASSPKYRDRVGNQPQHF. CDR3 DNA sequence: TGTGCCAGCAGTCCTAAATACCGGGACAGGGTTGGTAATCAGCCCCAGCATTTT.

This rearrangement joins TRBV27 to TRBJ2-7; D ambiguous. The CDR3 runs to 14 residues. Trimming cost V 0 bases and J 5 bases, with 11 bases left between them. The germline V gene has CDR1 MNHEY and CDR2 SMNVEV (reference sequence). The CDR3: CASSLSLGANEQYF. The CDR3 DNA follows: TGTGCCAGCAGTTTATCGCTAGGAGCCAACGAGCAGTACTTC.

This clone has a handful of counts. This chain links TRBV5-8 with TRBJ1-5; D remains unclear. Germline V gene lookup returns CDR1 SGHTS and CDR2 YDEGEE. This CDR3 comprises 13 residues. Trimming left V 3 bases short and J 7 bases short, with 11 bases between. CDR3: CASSSISGQPQHF. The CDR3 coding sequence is TGTGCCAGCAGCTCTATCTCGGGGCAGCCCCAGCATTTT. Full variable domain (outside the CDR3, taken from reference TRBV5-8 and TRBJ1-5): EAGVTQSPTHLIKTRGQQATLRCSPISGHTSVYWYQQALGLGLQFLLWYDEGEERNRGNFPPRFSGRQFPNYSSELNVNALELEDSALYLCASSSISGQPQHFGDGTRLSIL.